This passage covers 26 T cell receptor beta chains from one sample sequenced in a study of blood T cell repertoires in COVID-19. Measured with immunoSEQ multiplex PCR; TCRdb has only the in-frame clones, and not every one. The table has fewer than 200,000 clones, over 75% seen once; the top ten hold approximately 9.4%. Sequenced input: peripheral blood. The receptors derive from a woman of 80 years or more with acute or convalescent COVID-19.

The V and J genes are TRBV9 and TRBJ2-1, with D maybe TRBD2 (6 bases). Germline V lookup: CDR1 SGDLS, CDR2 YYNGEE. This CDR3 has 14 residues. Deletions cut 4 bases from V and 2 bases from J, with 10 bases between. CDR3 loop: CASSFRETYNEQFF. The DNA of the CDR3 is TGTGCCAGCAGCTTCCGGGAGACCTACAATGAGCAGTTCTTC.

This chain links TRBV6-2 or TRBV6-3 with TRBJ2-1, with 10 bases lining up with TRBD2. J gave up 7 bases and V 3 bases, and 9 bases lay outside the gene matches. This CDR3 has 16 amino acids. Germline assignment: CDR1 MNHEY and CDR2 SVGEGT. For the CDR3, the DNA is TGTGCCAGCAGTTATGGCAGCGGGGGGGCGGAGAATGAGCAGTTCTTC. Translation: CASSYGSGGAENEQFF.

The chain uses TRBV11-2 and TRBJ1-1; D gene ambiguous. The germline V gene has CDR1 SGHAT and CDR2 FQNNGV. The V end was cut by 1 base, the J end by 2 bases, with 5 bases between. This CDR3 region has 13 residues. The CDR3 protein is CASSLVRNTEAFF. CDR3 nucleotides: TGTGCCAGCAGCTTAGTTAGAAACACTGAAGCTTTCTTT. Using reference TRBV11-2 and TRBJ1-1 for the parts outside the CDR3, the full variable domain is EAGVAQSPRYKIIEKRQSVAFWCNPISGHATLYWYQQILGQGPKLLIQFQNNGVVDDSQLPKDRFSAERLKGVDSTLKIQPAKLEDSAVYLCASSLVRNTEAFFGQGTRLTVV.

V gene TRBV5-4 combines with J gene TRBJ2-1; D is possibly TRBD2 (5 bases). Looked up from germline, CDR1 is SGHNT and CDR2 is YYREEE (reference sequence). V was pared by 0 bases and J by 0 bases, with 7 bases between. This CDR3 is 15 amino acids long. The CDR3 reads CASSLAGSSYNEQFF. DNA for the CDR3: TGTGCCAGCAGCTTGGCGGGGAGCTCCTACAATGAGCAGTTCTTC.

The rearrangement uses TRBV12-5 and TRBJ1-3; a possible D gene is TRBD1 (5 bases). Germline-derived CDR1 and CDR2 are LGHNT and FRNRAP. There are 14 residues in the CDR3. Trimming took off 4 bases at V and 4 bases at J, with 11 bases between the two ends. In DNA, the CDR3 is TGTGCTAGTGGTTGGTCCAGGGTCGGAAACACCATATATTTT. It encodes CASGWSRVGNTIYF.

CDR3 in amino acids: CASRRGTASSYEQYF. CDR3 nucleotide sequence: TGTGCCAGCAGGCGCGGGACGGCAAGCTCCTACGAGCAGTACTTC. V usage is TRBV7-8 and J usage is TRBJ2-7, with a possible D match to TRBD2 (6 bases). The germline V and J ends were trimmed by 6 bases and 0 bases, with 15 bases remaining between them. In germline, CDR1 is SGHVS, CDR2 FQNEAQ. This CDR3 region has 15 residues.

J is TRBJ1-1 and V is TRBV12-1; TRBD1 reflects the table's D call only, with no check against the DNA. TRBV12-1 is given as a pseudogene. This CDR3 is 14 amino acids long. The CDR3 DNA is TGTGCCAGCAGCACGTTACAGGGTTACACTGAAGCTTTCTTT. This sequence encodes CASSTLQGYTEAFF.

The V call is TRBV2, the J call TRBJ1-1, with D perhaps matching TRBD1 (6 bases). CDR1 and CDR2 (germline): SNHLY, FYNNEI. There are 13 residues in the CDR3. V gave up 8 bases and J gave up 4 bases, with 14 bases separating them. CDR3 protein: CASAGEKGTEAFF. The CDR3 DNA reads TGTGCCAGCGCAGGGGAAAAGGGCACTGAAGCTTTCTTT.

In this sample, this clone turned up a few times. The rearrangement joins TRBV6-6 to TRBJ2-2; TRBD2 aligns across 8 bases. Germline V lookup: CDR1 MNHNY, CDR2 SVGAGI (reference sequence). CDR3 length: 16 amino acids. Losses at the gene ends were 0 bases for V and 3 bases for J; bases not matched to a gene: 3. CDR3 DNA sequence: TGTGCCAGCAGTTACTCGACCGGGGGGGACACCGGGGAGCTGTTTTTT. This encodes CASSYSTGGDTGELFF.

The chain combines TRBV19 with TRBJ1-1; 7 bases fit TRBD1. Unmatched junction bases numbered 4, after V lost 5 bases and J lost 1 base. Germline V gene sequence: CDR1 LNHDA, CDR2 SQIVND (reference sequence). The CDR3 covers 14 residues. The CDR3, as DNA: TGTGCCAGTAGTCTGGGACAGCAGAACACTGAAGCTTTCTTT. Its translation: CASSLGQQNTEAFF. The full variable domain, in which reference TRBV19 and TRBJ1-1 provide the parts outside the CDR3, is DGGITQSPKYLFRKEGQNVTLSCEQNLNHDAMYWYRQDPGQGLRLIYYSQIVNDFQKGDIAEGYSVSREKKESFPLTVTSAQKNPTAFYLCASSLGQQNTEAFFGQGTRLTVV.

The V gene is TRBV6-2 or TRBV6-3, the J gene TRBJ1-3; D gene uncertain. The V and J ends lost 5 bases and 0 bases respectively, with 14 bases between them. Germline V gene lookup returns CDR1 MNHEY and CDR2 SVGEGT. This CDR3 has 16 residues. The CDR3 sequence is CASSPDTSSSGNTIYF. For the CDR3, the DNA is TGTGCCAGCAGTCCCGACACCTCGAGCTCTGGAAACACCATATATTTT.

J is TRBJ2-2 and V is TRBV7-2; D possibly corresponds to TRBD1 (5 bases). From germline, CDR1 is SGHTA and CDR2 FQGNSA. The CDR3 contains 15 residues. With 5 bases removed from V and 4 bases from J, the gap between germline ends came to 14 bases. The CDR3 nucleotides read TGTGCCAGCAGCCCCCGCAGGGTATCCACCGGGGAGCTGTTTTTT. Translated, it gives CASSPRRVSTGELFF.

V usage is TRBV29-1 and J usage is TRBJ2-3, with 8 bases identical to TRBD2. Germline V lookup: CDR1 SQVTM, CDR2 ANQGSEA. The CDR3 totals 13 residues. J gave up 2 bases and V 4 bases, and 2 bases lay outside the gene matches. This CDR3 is CSVAGGATDTQYF. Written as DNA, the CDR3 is TGCAGCGTTGCCGGGGGGGCCACAGATACGCAGTATTTT.

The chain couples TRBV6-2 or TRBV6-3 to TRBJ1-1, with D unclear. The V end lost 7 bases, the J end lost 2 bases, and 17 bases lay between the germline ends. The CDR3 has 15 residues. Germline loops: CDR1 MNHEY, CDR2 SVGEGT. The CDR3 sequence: CASIPLGHANTEAFF. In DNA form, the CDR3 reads TGTGCCAGCATCCCCCTGGGCCACGCTAACACTGAAGCTTTCTTT.

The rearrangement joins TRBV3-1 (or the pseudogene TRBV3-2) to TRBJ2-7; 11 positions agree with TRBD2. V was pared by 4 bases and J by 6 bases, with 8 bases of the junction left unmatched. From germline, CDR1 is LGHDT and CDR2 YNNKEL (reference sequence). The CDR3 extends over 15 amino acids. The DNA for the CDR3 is TGTGCCAGCAGCCCTTATAGCGGGGGGGACTTCGAGCAGTACTTC. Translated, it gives CASSPYSGGDFEQYF.

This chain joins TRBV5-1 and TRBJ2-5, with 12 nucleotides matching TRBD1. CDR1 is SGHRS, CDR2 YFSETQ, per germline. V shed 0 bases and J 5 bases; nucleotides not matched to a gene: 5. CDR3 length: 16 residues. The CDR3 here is CASSLAGTGGRETQYF. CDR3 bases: TGCGCCAGCAGCTTGGCTGGGACAGGGGGCCGGGAGACCCAGTACTTC.

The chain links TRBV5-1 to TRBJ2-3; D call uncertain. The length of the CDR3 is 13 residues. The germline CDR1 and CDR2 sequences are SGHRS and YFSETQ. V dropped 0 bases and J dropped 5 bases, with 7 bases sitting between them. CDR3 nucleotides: TGCGCCAGCAGCTTGGATTCGGTAGATACGCAGTATTTT. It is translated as CASSLDSVDTQYF.

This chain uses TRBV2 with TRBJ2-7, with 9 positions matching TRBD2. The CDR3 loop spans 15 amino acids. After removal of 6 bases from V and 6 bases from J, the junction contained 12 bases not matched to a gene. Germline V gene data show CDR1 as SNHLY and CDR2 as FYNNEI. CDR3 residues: CASSVSGRSGFEQYF. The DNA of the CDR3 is TGTGCCAGCAGCGTTAGCGGGAGAAGCGGTTTCGAGCAGTACTTC. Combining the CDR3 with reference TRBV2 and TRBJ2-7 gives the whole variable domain EPEVTQTPSHQVTQMGQEVILRCVPISNHLYFYWYRQILGQKVEFLVSFYNNEISEKSEIFDDQFSVERPDGSNFTLKIRSTKLEDSAMYFCASSVSGRSGFEQYFGPGTRLTVT.

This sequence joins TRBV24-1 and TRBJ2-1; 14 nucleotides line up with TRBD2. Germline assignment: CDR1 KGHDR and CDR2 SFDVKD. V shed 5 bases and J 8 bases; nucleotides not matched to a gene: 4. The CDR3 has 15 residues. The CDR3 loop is CATSATGLAGDEQFF. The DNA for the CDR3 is TGTGCCACCAGTGCCACGGGACTAGCGGGAGATGAGCAGTTCTTC.

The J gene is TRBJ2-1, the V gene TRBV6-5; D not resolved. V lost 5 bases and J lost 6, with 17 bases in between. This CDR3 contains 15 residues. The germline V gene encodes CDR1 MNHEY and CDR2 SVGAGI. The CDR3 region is CASSPSGHFFNEQFF. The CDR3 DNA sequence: TGTGCCAGCAGTCCCTCCGGTCACTTCTTCAATGAGCAGTTCTTC.

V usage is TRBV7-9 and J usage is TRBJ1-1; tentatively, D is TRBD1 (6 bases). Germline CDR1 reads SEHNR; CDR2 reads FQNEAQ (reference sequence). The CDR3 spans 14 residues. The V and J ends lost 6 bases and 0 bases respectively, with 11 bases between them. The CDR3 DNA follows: TGTGCCAGCAGGACTGGGGGCCTGAACACTGAAGCTTTCTTT. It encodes CASRTGGLNTEAFF.

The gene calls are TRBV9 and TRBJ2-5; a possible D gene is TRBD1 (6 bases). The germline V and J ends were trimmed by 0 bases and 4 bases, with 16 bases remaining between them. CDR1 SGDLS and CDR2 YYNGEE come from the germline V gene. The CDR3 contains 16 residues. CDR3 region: CASSVGEGGGGETQYF. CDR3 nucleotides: TGTGCCAGCAGCGTAGGTGAAGGGGGTGGAGGAGAGACCCAGTACTTC.

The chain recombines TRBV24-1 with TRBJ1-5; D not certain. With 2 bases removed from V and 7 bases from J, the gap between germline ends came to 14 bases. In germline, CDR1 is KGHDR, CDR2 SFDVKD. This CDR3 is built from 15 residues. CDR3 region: CATSDSRRGIQPQHF. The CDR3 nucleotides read TGTGCCACCAGTGATTCTCGGAGAGGAATACAGCCCCAGCATTTT.

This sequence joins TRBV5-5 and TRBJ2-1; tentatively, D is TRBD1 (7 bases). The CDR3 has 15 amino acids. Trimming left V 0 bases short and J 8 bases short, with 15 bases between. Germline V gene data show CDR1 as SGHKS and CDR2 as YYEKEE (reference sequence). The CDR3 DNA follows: TGTGCCAGCAGCTTGGTGGAGGGGGCTTTCTATGAGCAGTTCTTC. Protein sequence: CASSLVEGAFYEQFF.

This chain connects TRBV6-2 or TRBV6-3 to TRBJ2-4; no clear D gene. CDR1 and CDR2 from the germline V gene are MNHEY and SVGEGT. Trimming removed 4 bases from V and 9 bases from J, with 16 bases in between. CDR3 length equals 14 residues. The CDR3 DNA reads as TGTGCCAGCAGTTTTCATTTTTCTCAGGTCATTCAGTACTTC. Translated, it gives CASSFHFSQVIQYF.

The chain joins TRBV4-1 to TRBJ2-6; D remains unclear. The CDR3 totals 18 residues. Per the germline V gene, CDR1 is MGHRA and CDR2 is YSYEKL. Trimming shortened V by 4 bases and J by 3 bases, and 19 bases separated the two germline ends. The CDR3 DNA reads TGCGCCAGCAGCCTCCGGGTCCAAGCAAACCTTGGGGCCAACGTCCTGACTTTC. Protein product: CASSLRVQANLGANVLTF.